This T cell receptor beta chain is from a study of CD8 T cells in ankylosing spondylitis. Overall study results and limits: Within peripheral blood, clones linked to disease were CD8+ and relatively rare.

The CDR3 extends over 15 amino acids. CDR1 is SGHTA, CDR2 FQGNSA, per germline. The V end was cut by 7 bases, the J end by 0 bases, with 13 bases between. In this sample, this clonotype turned up many times. Its specificity is not known. In TCRdb, the 5' RACE reads were re-called with MiXCR into one record per CDR3 protein. Among under 250,000 distinct CDR3 sequences listed, roughly 24% were seen once. The V call is TRBV7-2, the J call TRBJ2-1; D is unclear. The material sequenced was blood, either unsorted or a sorted T cell fraction (not recorded which). The receptor was isolated from a male donor with ankylosing spondylitis or in good health (not recorded which). The CDR3 nucleotides read TGTGCCAGCACTATAATGCCTAGCTCCTACAATGAGCAGTTCTTC. It yields the protein CASTIMPSSYNEQFF.